This entry lists 9 T cell receptor beta chains sequenced from one sample in a study of high-grade serous ovarian cancer treatment subgroups. The table came from immunoSEQ multiplex PCR; TCRdb's copy has only in-frame clones and leaves some out. Among about 36,000 clones, 75% to 85% were seen once, and the ten largest hold about 3%. Tumor samples were taken before definitive surgery or chemotherapy. The sequencing sample was made of tumor tissue. These receptor sequences come from a human donor with high-grade serous ovarian cancer.

V and J are TRBV7-2 and TRBJ2-7; TRBD1 agrees at 7 bases. CDR1 is SGHTA, CDR2 FQGNSA, per germline. This CDR3 region has 13 residues. Trimming removed 7 bases from V and 2 bases from J; junction bases left unmatched: 5. The CDR3 DNA follows: TGTGCCAGCAACTCGGGACAGCCCTACGAGCAGTACTTC. Its translation is CASNSGQPYEQYF. Using reference TRBV7-2 and TRBJ2-7 for the parts outside the CDR3, the full variable domain is GAGVSQSPSNKVTEKGKDVELRCDPISGHTALYWYRQSLGQGLEFLIYFQGNSAPDKSGLPSDRFSAERTGGSVSTLTIQRTQQEDSAVYLCASNSGQPYEQYFGPGTRLTVT.

The V gene is TRBV7-3, the J gene TRBJ2-3, with TRBD2 identical over 7 bases. There are 18 residues in the CDR3. The germline V gene encodes CDR1 SGHTA and CDR2 FQGTGA. J lost 2 bases, V lost 5 bases, and 16 bases had no gene match. CDR3 in DNA: TGTGCCAGCAGCCTCTTCCCTAGAAGGGGAGGGTACACAGATACGCAGTATTTT. This encodes CASSLFPRRGGYTDTQYF.

This CDR3 is CASSFRDREMNTEAFF. CDR3 bases: TGTGCCAGCAGCTTCCGGGACAGGGAAATGAACACTGAAGCTTTCTTT. This rearrangement joins TRBV7-9 to TRBJ1-1; TRBD1 agrees at 9 bases. CDR1 and CDR2 (germline): SEHNR, FQNEAQ (reference sequence). The CDR3 is made up of 16 amino acids. Trimming at V came to 3 bases and at J to 0 bases, leaving 5 bases not matched to a gene.

The CDR3 nucleotides are TGTGCCAGCAGACCCCTACAGGGGTGGGATGAGCAGTTCTTC. The encoded protein is CASRPLQGWDEQFF. The chain links TRBV27 to TRBJ2-1, with 7 nucleotides matching TRBD1. Germline V CDR1 and CDR2: MNHEY, SMNVEV (reference sequence). J gave up 8 bases and V 6 bases, and 10 bases lay outside the gene matches. The CDR3 has 14 amino acids.

This clone was found once. The chain couples TRBV27 to TRBJ1-5; D call uncertain. The CDR3 is 12 amino acids. The germline V gene encodes CDR1 MNHEY and CDR2 SMNVEV (reference sequence). V lost 6 bases and J lost 6, with 9 bases in between. CDR3 nucleotides: TGTGCCAGCAGAGATTTGGGTCAGCCCCAGCATTTT. It encodes CASRDLGQPQHF.

This clone was detected only once. This sequence joins TRBV15 and TRBJ2-3; the match to TRBD2 covers 9 bases. Germline CDR1 and CDR2: LNHNV and YYDKDF (reference sequence). There are 16 residues in the CDR3. The J segment lost 2 bases and the V segment lost 4 bases, leaving 7 bases of the junction unmatched. CDR3 amino acids: CATSTTAGGFTDTQYF. CDR3 sequence (DNA): TGTGCCACCAGCACTACAGCGGGAGGCTTCACAGATACGCAGTATTTT.

This clone was seen a few times. The gene calls are TRBV7-2 and TRBJ2-7; 12 nucleotides agree with TRBD1. This CDR3 contains 17 residues. Germline V CDR1 and CDR2: SGHTA, FQGNSA. After removal of 2 bases from V and 6 bases from J, the junction contained 11 bases not matched to a gene. The CDR3 protein is CASSLRPPGQGATEQYF. CDR3 nucleotides: TGTGCCAGCAGCTTACGTCCACCGGGACAGGGGGCAACCGAGCAGTACTTC.

This clone came up a few times. The gene calls are TRBV7-2 and TRBJ1-1; D call uncertain. Germline V gene lookup returns CDR1 SGHTA and CDR2 FQGNSA. Trimming removed 5 bases from V and 0 bases from J, with 10 bases in between. CDR3 length equals 14 residues. The CDR3 region has the DNA TGTGCCAGCAGCCGCGGGCAGATGAACACTGAAGCTTTCTTT. Amino acid sequence: CASSRGQMNTEAFF.

This CDR3 is CASSLPYEQYF. In DNA form, the CDR3 reads TGTGCCAGCAGCCTTCCCTACGAGCAGTACTTC. The J gene is TRBJ2-7, the V gene TRBV11-2; D not certain. Germline V gives CDR1 SGHAT, CDR2 FQNNGV. The CDR3 is 11 amino acids. Trimming took 5 bases from V and 2 from J, leaving 4 bases between them.